The text below deals with one T cell receptor beta chain. The data are from a study of shared clonotypes between healthy human individuals. V shed 9 bases and J 0 bases; nucleotides not matched to a gene: 8. The CDR3 runs 14 residues. In germline, CDR1 is SEHNR, CDR2 FQNEAQ (reference sequence). TCRdb's copy holds only in-frame clones and misses some; the assay was immunoSEQ multiplex PCR. The table has some 1,100,000 clones, more than 75% seen once. The TCR originated in a man younger than 35 in good health. Some clones in this sample may be carry-over from other donors' samples. The sample taken for sequencing was memory CD4+ T cells from PBMCs. Subset indicated: CD45RA-negative fraction. The rearrangement uses TRBV7-9 and TRBJ2-7; 7 positions agree with TRBD1. The CDR3 DNA is TGTGCCAGTACTGACGGGGACAGCTCCTACGAGCAGTACTTC. Its translation is CASTDGDSSYEQYF.